The clone carrying this T cell receptor beta chain was recorded at least ten times. Its antigen is unknown. One end of the junction fails to match germline, which may point to a read error. The sample comes from a study of T cells in Graves' hyperthyroidism and ophthalmopathy. From RNA transcripts, TCR beta CDR3 regions were amplified. A first-round RT-PCR of the TCR CDR3 used the HTBI primer set. TCRdb recomputed calls from the multiplex PCR reads with MiXCR, one row per CDR3 protein. The sample gives 300,000 to 400,000 distinct CDR3 sequences, 13% of which show up once; over 8.5% is in the top ten. The CDR3 spans 18 residues. Germline V gene sequence: CDR1 MDHEN, CDR2 SYDVKM. General study findings and limits: Among clonotypes expanded in thyroid above 0.001, most were also found in blood.

Sequencing was done on a sample of blood. The chain joins TRBV28 to TRBJ1-4, with TRBD1 identical over 10 bases. This sequence originates from a woman aged 18-30 years with Graves' hyperthyroidism. CDR3 nucleotide sequence: TGTGCCAGCAGCTTATACGGGACAGGGGTCCATGGGGATGAAAAACTGTTTTTT. Amino acid sequence: CASSLYGTGVHGDEKLFF.